Given below is one T cell receptor (beta chain) in context. Using immunoSEQ multiplex PCR, the repertoire was profiled, and TCRdb retains in-frame clones only, with some absent. The profile covers about 320,000 clones, with nearly 90% appearing a single time and around 10% taken by the ten largest. This sample is part of a study of blood T cell repertoires in COVID-19. CDR3 length: 17 amino acids. Germline values: CDR1 LGHNA, CDR2 YNFKEQ. V shed 2 bases and J 0 bases; nucleotides not matched to a gene: 3. The clonotype comes from a woman in her thirties with COVID-19, enrolled during active disease. Sequencing input: peripheral blood. This chain connects TRBV4-2 to TRBJ2-5; 13 nucleotides align to TRBD2. The CDR3 spells CASSQIGTSGDQETQYF. CDR3 in DNA: TGTGCCAGCAGCCAAATCGGGACTAGCGGGGACCAAGAGACCCAGTACTTC.